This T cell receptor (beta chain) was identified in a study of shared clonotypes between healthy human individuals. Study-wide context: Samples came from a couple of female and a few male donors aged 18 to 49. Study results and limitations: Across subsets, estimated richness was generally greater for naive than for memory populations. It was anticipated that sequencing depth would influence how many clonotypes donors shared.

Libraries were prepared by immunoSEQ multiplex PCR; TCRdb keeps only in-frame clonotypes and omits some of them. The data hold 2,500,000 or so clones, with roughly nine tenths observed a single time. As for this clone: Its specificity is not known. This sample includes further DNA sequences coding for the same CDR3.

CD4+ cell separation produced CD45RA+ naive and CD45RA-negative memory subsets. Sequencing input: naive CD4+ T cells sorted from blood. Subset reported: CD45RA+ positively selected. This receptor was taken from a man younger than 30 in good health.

CDR3 in DNA: TGTGCCAGCAGCGTAACTAGCGGGAGTAATGAGCAGTTCTTC. Translating it yields CASSVTSGSNEQFF. The chain recombines TRBV9 with TRBJ2-1; TRBD2 aligns across 11 bases. CDR1 and CDR2 from the germline V gene are SGDLS and YYNGEE. The CDR3 spans 14 residues. After removal of 1 base from V and 7 bases from J, the junction contained 1 base not matched to a gene.